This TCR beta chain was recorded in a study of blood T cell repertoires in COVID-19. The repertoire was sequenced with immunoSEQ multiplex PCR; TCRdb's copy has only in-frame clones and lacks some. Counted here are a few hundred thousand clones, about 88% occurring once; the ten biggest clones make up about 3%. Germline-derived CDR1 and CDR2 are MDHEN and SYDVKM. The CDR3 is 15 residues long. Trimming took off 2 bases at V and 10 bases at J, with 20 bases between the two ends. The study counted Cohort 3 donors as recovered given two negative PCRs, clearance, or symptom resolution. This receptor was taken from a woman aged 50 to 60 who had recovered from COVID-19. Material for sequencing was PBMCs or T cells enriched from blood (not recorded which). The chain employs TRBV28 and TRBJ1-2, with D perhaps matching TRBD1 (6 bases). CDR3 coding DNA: TGTGCCAGCAGTTTAGAAGCGGTGCAGGGGTCGGACTACACCTTC. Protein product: CASSLEAVQGSDYTF.